Shown below are 28 T cell receptor beta chains from a single sample sequenced in a study of blood T cell repertoires in COVID-19. Using immunoSEQ multiplex PCR, the repertoire was profiled, and TCRdb retains in-frame clones only, with some absent. This sample has around 260,000 clones; just over 90% occur once, and the top ten carry 2% to 2.5%. The sequenced material came from peripheral blood. These receptors originate from a woman younger than 45 with COVID-19, enrolled during active disease.

V and J are TRBV6-6 and TRBJ2-2; 8 nucleotides align to TRBD1. The CDR3 sequence is 15 residues long. Germline V CDR1 and CDR2: MNHNY, SVGAGI (reference sequence). Germline trimming cut 2 bases from V and 5 bases from J; bases unmatched to any gene: 4. The CDR3 sequence is CASSYPRQGTGELFF. The CDR3 DNA reads TGTGCCAGCAGTTACCCGAGACAGGGGACCGGGGAGCTGTTTTTT.

The genes are TRBV4-2 and TRBJ1-2; 7 bases fit TRBD1. Trimming took 2 bases from V and 6 from J; bases not matched to a gene: 9. The germline CDR1 and CDR2 sequences are LGHNA and YNFKEQ. This CDR3 spans 15 amino acids. The CDR3 DNA follows: TGTGCCAGCAGCCAAAATACAGACAGGGCAGATGGCTACACCTTC. Translated: CASSQNTDRADGYTF.

In this sample, this clone turned up once. This chain connects TRBV4-1 to TRBJ2-7; 7 bases agree with TRBD2. Germline V gene data show CDR1 as MGHRA and CDR2 as YSYEKL. After removal of 5 bases from V and 4 bases from J, the junction contained 8 bases not matched to a gene. The CDR3 loop spans 14 amino acids. The CDR3 sequence is CASSYVGGSYEQYF. Here the CDR3 DNA reads TGCGCCAGCAGCTACGTCGGCGGGAGTTACGAGCAGTACTTC.

The CDR3 DNA is TGCAGCGTTGACTCCCGGGACAGGGGCTATGGCTACACCTTC. It yields the protein CSVDSRDRGYGYTF. The rearrangement uses TRBV29-1 and TRBJ1-2, with 10 bases lining up with TRBD1. Trimming took 3 bases from V and 4 from J; bases not matched to a gene: 5. The CDR3 sequence is 14 residues long. Per germline, CDR1 SQVTM and CDR2 ANQGSEA.

This chain joins TRBV5-6 and TRBJ2-5, with D possibly TRBD2 on 5 matching bases. Trimming pared 6 bases from V and 1 base from J, leaving 10 bases between. This CDR3 spans 13 amino acids. Germline assignment: CDR1 SGHDT and CDR2 YYEEEE. CDR3 sequence reads: CASNPSSQETQYF. The CDR3 DNA sequence: TGTGCCAGCAATCCTAGCAGCCAAGAGACCCAGTACTTC.

The chain combines TRBV19 with TRBJ1-5; a possible D gene is TRBD1 (5 bases). This CDR3 comprises 15 residues. Trimming took 4 bases from V and 0 from J, leaving 10 bases between them. Germline V lookup: CDR1 LNHDA, CDR2 SQIVND (reference sequence). The CDR3 DNA reads TGTGCCAGTAGTACAGGGTCTTCTAGCAATCAGCCCCAGCATTTT. It codes for CASSTGSSSNQPQHF.

V and J are TRBV3-1 (or the pseudogene TRBV3-2) and TRBJ2-1; 7 positions match TRBD2. The CDR3 totals 14 residues. V lost 4 bases to trimming and J lost 2 bases; unmatched junction nucleotides: 2. Germline loops: CDR1 LGHDT, CDR2 YNNKEL (reference sequence). As DNA, the CDR3 is TGTGCCAGCAGCCTGCGGGGGACCTACAATGAGCAGTTCTTC. Translated: CASSLRGTYNEQFF.

The CDR3 sequence is CASSLVPGQPQHF. DNA of the CDR3: TGTGCCAGCAGTTTAGTACCAGGTCAGCCCCAGCATTTT. This chain connects TRBV12-3 or TRBV12-4 to TRBJ1-5; no clear D gene. V was cut by 1 base and J by 6 bases, with 7 bases left in between. The CDR3 spans 13 residues.

The chain joins TRBV10-3 to TRBJ1-3; no clear D gene. V lost 0 bases, J lost 4 bases, and 16 bases lay in between. The CDR3 runs to 17 residues. Looked up from germline, CDR1 is ENHRY and CDR2 is SYGVKD. CDR3 sequence: CAISESSRRRSGNTIYF. CDR3 sequence (DNA): TGTGCCATCAGTGAGTCGAGCAGAAGGCGGTCCGGAAACACCATATATTTT.

The genes are TRBV7-3 and TRBJ2-1; 7 bases match TRBD2. J gave up 6 bases and V 2 bases, and 4 bases lay outside the gene matches. The CDR3 totals 14 residues. Germline V gene sequence: CDR1 SGHTA, CDR2 FQGTGA. The CDR3 region is CASSLGLAANEQFF. DNA for the CDR3: TGTGCCAGCAGCTTAGGTCTAGCGGCCAATGAGCAGTTCTTC. Based on the CDR3 plus reference TRBV7-3 and TRBJ2-1, the full variable domain is GAGVSQTPSNKVTEKGKYVELRCDPISGHTALYWYRQSLGQGPEFLIYFQGTGAADDSGLPNDRFFAVRPEGSVSTLKIQRTERGDSAVYLCASSLGLAANEQFFGPGTRLTVL.

This clone was seen only a few times. The V call is TRBV24-1, the J call TRBJ2-5, with D maybe TRBD2 (5 bases). Per the germline V gene, CDR1 is KGHDR and CDR2 is SFDVKD. The germline V and J ends were trimmed by 3 bases and 3 bases, with 13 bases remaining between them. The CDR3 loop spans 15 amino acids. The CDR3 coding sequence is TGTGCCACCAGTGATAACTTCCCCGGGGAAGAGACCCAGTACTTC. Its protein is CATSDNFPGEETQYF.

The V and J genes are TRBV19 and TRBJ2-3; TRBD2 aligns across 10 bases. Germline V gives CDR1 LNHDA, CDR2 SQIVND (reference sequence). With 7 bases clipped from V and 6 bases from J, the junction kept 7 bases outside the gene matches. The CDR3 is 14 residues long. The CDR3 DNA follows: TGTGCCAGTACCTTAGCGGGAGGAGGGGATACGCAGTATTTT. It specifies CASTLAGGGDTQYF.

The chain couples TRBV16 to TRBJ2-1; 11 bases line up with TRBD2. CDR3 length: 17 residues. Germline V gene data show CDR1 as KGHSY and CDR2 as FQNENV. Trimming removed 4 bases from V and 4 bases from J; junction bases left unmatched: 9. CDR3 region: CASSPATSGSIYNEQFF. The DNA for the CDR3 is TGTGCCAGCAGCCCGGCCACTAGCGGGAGCATATACAATGAGCAGTTCTTC. Full variable domain (rest looked up from reference TRBV16 and TRBJ2-1): GEEVAQTPKHLVRGEGQKAKLYCAPIKGHSYVFWYQQVLKNEFKFLISFQNENVFDETGMPKERFSAKCLPNSPCSLEIQATKLEDSAVYFCASSPATSGSIYNEQFFGPGTRLTVL.

The V gene is TRBV5-1, the J gene TRBJ1-4; D gene uncertain. Between the trimmed V and J ends, which lost 1 base and 5 bases, there was a span of 12 bases. There are 15 residues in the CDR3. CDR1 and CDR2 from the germline V gene are SGHRS and YFSETQ. The CDR3 DNA reads as TGCGCCAGCAGCTTGAATAGGAGGGAAAATGAAAAACTGTTTTTT. It translates to CASSLNRRENEKLFF.

The CDR3 bases are TGTGCCAGCAGCCAGGGCCCCACCGGGACATCCACAGATACGCAGTATTTT. It codes for CASSQGPTGTSTDTQYF. The V gene is TRBV4-2, the J gene TRBJ2-3; maybe TRBD1 (6 bases). The germline CDR1 and CDR2 sequences are LGHNA and YNFKEQ. The CDR3 contains 17 residues. Trimming removed 3 bases at V and 2 bases at J, with 18 bases between.

The rearrangement uses TRBV6-2 or TRBV6-3 and TRBJ2-2, with D unclear. Looked up from germline, CDR1 is MNHEY and CDR2 is SVGEGT. The CDR3 consists of 15 residues. The V and J ends lost 2 bases and 1 base respectively, with 8 bases between them. In nucleotides, the CDR3 is TGTGCCAGCAGTTACCTTCAGGTGAACACCGGGGAGCTGTTTTTT. Encoded protein: CASSYLQVNTGELFF.

The chain combines TRBV19 with TRBJ2-7, with a weak D call TRBD2 (7 bases). The germline V and J ends were trimmed by 5 bases and 2 bases, with 13 bases remaining between them. From germline, CDR1 is LNHDA and CDR2 SQIVND (reference sequence). This CDR3 contains 14 residues. The CDR3 reads CASSGGGGTYEQYF. Here the CDR3 DNA reads TGTGCCAGTAGTGGCGGGGGCGGAACCTACGAGCAGTACTTC.

This chain uses TRBV28 with TRBJ2-7; possible D gene TRBD2, 6 bases. Trimming took off 6 bases at V and 2 bases at J, with 17 bases between the two ends. CDR1 is MDHEN and CDR2 is SYDVKM in the germline V gene. CDR3 length equals 15 residues. The CDR3 sequence is CASRELSGDAYEQYF. CDR3 nucleotide sequence: TGTGCCAGCAGAGAGCTGTCGGGGGATGCCTACGAGCAGTACTTC.

This sequence joins TRBV6-6 and TRBJ2-1; 11 bases agree with TRBD1. The CDR3 length is 14 residues. CDR1 and CDR2 (germline): MNHNY, SVGAGI (reference sequence). Losses at the gene ends were 4 bases for V and 7 bases for J; bases not matched to a gene: 3. Here the CDR3 reads CASSSGTGGNEQFF. The DNA of the CDR3 is TGTGCCAGCAGTTCAGGGACAGGGGGTAATGAGCAGTTCTTC.

This chain uses TRBV7-2 with TRBJ1-5; no firm D call. The germline CDR1 and CDR2 sequences are SGHTA and FQGNSA. Trimming took 4 bases from V and 7 from J, leaving 17 bases between them. The CDR3 is made up of 15 amino acids. The CDR3 DNA sequence: TGTGCCAGCAGCTCCCCGGCCGGGGAGGCACAGCCCCAGCATTTT. This gives the protein CASSSPAGEAQPQHF.

The V call is TRBV27, the J call TRBJ2-7; perhaps TRBD2 as D (5 bases). The germline V gene has CDR1 MNHEY and CDR2 SMNVEV (reference sequence). The CDR3 contains 13 residues. Trimming removed 2 bases from V and 4 bases from J, with 9 bases in between. The CDR3 DNA reads TGTGCCAGCAGTTTAGACGGCGGGTACGAGCAGTACTTC. It encodes CASSLDGGYEQYF.

The chain uses TRBV7-9 and TRBJ1-6; 7 bases line up with TRBD1. J was trimmed by 14 bases and V by 5 bases; bases with no gene match: 9. In germline, CDR1 is SEHNR, CDR2 FQNEAQ (reference sequence). The CDR3 runs 13 residues. The CDR3: CASSLLRTGTLHF. The CDR3 DNA follows: TGTGCCAGCAGCCTATTACGGACAGGAACCCTCCACTTT.

The chain has TRBV4-2 and TRBJ2-7, with 8 bases lining up with TRBD2. The V gene end was trimmed by 4 bases and the J gene end by 2 bases; junction bases not matched to a gene: 19. The CDR3 spans 19 residues. Germline V gene sequence: CDR1 LGHNA, CDR2 YNFKEQ. The CDR3 bases are TGTGCCAGCAGCCCGTACGCGCCCCATGCGGGAGGAGGGACCTACGAGCAGTACTTC. Protein: CASSPYAPHAGGGTYEQYF.

The V and J genes are TRBV11-3 and TRBJ2-1; 9 bases agree with TRBD1. The CDR3 spans 17 residues. Germline assignment: CDR1 SGHNT and CDR2 YENEEA. V shed 1 base, J shed 2 bases, and the junction held 6 bases outside the gene matches. The CDR3 region is CASSLGGWDRAYNEQFF. CDR3 sequence (DNA): TGTGCCAGCAGCTTAGGAGGTTGGGACAGGGCCTACAATGAGCAGTTCTTC. The full variable domain, in which reference TRBV11-3 and TRBJ2-1 provide the parts outside the CDR3, is EAGVVQSPRYKIIEKKQPVAFWCNPISGHNTLYWYLQNLGQGPELLIRYENEEAVDDSQLPKDRFSAERLKGVDSTLKIQPAELGDSAVYLCASSLGGWDRAYNEQFFGPGTRLTVL.

The CDR3 DNA reads as TGTGCCAGCAGCATCGGAGGGGTTATGGGCACTGAAGCTTTCTTT. It translates to CASSIGGVMGTEAFF. V usage is TRBV27 and J usage is TRBJ1-1; weak D call: TRBD1 (5 bases). Trimming took off 6 bases at V and 4 bases at J, with 18 bases between the two ends. CDR3 size: 15 residues. Germline-derived CDR1 and CDR2 are MNHEY and SMNVEV (reference sequence).

The chain employs TRBV5-1 and TRBJ2-5; D is uncertain. CDR1 is SGHRS and CDR2 is YFSETQ in the germline V gene. This CDR3 region has 13 residues. The V end was cut by 3 bases, the J end by 7 bases, with 13 bases between. CDR3 protein: CASSSNYPGTQYF. CDR3 DNA sequence: TGCGCCAGCAGCTCCAACTACCCGGGGACCCAGTACTTC.

The V call is TRBV4-2, the J call TRBJ1-6, with D possibly TRBD1 on 5 matching bases. The CDR3 loop spans 14 amino acids. CDR1 LGHNA and CDR2 YNFKEQ come from the germline V gene. Trimming removed 5 bases at V and 8 bases at J, with 13 bases between. The CDR3 DNA follows: TGTGCCAGCAGCTACAGGCGACGCGATTCACCCCTCCACTTT. Protein sequence: CASSYRRRDSPLHF.

The chain links TRBV7-9 to TRBJ2-2; tentative D call: TRBD2 (7 bases). V shed 5 bases and J shed 6 bases, with 16 bases lying between them. The CDR3 sequence is 15 residues long. In germline, CDR1 is SEHNR, CDR2 FQNEAQ (reference sequence). CDR3 sequence reads: CASSPHAGASGELFF. The CDR3 DNA sequence: TGTGCCAGCAGCCCTCACGCGGGGGCGTCCGGGGAGCTGTTTTTT.